This T cell receptor beta chain was captured by sequencing in a study of T cells after yellow fever vaccination. General observations from the study: High-abundance clonotypes from the bulk population could contaminate FACS-sorted repertoires. When the response was secondary, it was weaker but reached its peak faster, day 5 versus 15.

On this clonotype: Antigen: not known.

The germline CDR1 and CDR2 sequences are SEHNR and FQNEAQ (reference sequence). The CDR3 spans 12 residues. V was trimmed by 4 bases and J by 9 bases, leaving 10 bases between them. TCRdb fed the 5' RACE reads into MiXCR, producing one record per CDR3 protein. The sample lists around 500,000 distinct CDR3 sequences, less than 25% occurring once. The chain employs TRBV7-9 and TRBJ1-5; D unclear. The sequencing used PBMCs, collected less than 25 days after the first yellow fever vaccination. The receptor's source is a man aged 18 to 35 who received the YFV17D yellow fever vaccine. The CDR3 DNA follows: TGTGCCAGCAGCTCTGAGGATCGGCCCCAGCATTTT. It codes for CASSSEDRPQHF.